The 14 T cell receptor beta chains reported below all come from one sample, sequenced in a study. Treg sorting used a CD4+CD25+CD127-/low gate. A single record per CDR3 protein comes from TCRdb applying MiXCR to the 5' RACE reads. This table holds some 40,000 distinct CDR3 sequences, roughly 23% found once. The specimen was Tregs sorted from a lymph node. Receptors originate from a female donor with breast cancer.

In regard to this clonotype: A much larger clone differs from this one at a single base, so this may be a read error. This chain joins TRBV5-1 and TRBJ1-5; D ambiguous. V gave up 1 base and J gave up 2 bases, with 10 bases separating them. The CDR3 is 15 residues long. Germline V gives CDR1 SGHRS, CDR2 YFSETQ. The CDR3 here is CASSLRLSGNQPQHF. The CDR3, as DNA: TGCGCCAGCAGCTTGAGACTATCCGGCAATCAGCCCCAGCATTTT.

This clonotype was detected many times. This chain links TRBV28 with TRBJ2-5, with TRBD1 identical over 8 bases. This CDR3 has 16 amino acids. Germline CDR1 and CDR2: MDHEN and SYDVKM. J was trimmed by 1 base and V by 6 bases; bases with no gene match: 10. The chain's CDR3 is CASRSGFGQGQETQYF. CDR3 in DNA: TGTGCCAGCAGGAGCGGGTTTGGACAGGGCCAAGAGACCCAGTACTTC. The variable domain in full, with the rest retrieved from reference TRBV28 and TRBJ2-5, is DVKVTQSSRYLVKRTGEKVFLECVQDMDHENMFWYRQDPGLGLRLIYFSYDVKMKEKGDIPEGYSVSREKKERFSLILESASTNQTSMYLCASRSGFGQGQETQYFGPGTRLLVL.

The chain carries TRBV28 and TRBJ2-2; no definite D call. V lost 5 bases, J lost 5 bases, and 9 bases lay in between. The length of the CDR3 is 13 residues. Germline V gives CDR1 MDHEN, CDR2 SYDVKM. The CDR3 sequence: CASSIRVTGELFF. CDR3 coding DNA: TGTGCCAGCAGTATCCGGGTGACCGGGGAGCTGTTTTTT.

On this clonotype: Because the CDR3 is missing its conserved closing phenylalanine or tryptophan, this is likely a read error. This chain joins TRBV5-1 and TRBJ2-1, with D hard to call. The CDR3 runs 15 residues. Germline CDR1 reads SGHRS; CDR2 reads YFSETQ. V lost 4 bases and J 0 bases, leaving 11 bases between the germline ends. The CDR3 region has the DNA TGCGCCAGCAGCCCAAGCGCAAACTCCTACAATGAGCAGTTCCTC. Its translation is CASSPSANSYNEQFL.

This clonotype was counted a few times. The CDR3 sequence: CASSLDGQGFYGYTF. The CDR3 nucleotides are TGTGCCAGCAGCTTAGATGGACAGGGATTCTATGGCTACACCTTC. V and J are TRBV7-8 and TRBJ1-2; 8 bases align to TRBD1. Unmatched junction bases numbered 5, after V lost 1 base and J lost 4 bases. The length of the CDR3 is 15 residues. The V gene's germline CDR1 is SGHVS and CDR2 FQNEAQ.

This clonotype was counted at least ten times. The CDR3 reads CASSLSGLAGGAYEQYF. CDR3 nucleotides: TGTGCCAGCAGTTTATCTGGACTAGCGGGAGGGGCCTACGAGCAGTACTTC. The chain recombines TRBV27 with TRBJ2-7, with 15 bases matching TRBD2. Germline trimming cut 0 bases from V and 2 bases from J; bases unmatched to any gene: 2. Germline V gene data show CDR1 as MNHEY and CDR2 as SMNVEV (reference sequence). The CDR3 sequence is 17 residues long.

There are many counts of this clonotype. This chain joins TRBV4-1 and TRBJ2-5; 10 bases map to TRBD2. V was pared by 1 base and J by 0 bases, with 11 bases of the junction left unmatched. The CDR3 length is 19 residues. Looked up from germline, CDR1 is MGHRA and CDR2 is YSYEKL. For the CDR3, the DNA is TGCGCCAGCAGCCAAGTGTGGGTGGGTAGCGGGGGGTACCAAGAGACCCAGTACTTC. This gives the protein CASSQVWVGSGGYQETQYF.

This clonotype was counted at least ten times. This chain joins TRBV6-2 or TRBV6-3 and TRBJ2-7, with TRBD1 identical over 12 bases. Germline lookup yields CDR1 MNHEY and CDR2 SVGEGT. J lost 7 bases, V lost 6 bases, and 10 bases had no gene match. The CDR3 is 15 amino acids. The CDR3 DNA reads TGTGCCAGCAGCTTTCCGGGACAGGGGGCTCAAGAGCAGTACTTC. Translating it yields CASSFPGQGAQEQYF.

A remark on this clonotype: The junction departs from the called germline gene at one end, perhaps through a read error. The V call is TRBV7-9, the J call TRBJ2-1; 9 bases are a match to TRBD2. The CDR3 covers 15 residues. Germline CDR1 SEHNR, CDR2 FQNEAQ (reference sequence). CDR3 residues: CASSRSGSYNNGQFF. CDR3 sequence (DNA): TGTGCCAGCAGCCGTAGCGGGAGTTATAACAATGGGCAGTTCTTC.

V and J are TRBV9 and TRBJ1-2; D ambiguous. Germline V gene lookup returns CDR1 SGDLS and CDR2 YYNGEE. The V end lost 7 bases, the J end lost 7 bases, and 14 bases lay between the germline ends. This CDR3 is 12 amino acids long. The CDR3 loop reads CASSRVPSGYTF. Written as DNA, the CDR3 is TGTGCCAGCTCCCGGGTTCCAAGTGGCTACACCTTC.

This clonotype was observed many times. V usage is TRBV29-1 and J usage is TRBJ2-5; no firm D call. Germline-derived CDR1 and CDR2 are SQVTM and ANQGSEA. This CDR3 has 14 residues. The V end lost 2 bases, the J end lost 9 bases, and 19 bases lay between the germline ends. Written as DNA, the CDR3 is TGCAGCGTTGAATTTCCCGACGGCCCAAGGGCCCAGTACTTC. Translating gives CSVEFPDGPRAQYF.

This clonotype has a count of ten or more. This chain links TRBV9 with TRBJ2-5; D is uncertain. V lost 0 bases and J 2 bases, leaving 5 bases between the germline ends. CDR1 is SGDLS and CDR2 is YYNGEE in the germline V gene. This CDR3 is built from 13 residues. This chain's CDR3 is CASSVGQQETQYF. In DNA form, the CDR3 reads TGTGCCAGCAGCGTAGGTCAGCAAGAGACCCAGTACTTC.

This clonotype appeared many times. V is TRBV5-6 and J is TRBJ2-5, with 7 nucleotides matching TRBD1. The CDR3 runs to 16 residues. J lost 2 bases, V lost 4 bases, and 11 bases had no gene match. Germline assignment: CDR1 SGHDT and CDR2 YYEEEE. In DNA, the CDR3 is TGTGCCAGCAGCCAGTACTACAGGGGAGAGCAAGAGACCCAGTACTTC. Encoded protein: CASSQYYRGEQETQYF.

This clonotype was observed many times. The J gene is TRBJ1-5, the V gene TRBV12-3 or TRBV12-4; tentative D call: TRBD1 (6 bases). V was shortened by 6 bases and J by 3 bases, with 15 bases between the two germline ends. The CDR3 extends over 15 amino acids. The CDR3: CASRVTGFPNQPQHF. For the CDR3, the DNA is TGTGCCAGCAGGGTTACAGGGTTCCCCAATCAGCCCCAGCATTTT.